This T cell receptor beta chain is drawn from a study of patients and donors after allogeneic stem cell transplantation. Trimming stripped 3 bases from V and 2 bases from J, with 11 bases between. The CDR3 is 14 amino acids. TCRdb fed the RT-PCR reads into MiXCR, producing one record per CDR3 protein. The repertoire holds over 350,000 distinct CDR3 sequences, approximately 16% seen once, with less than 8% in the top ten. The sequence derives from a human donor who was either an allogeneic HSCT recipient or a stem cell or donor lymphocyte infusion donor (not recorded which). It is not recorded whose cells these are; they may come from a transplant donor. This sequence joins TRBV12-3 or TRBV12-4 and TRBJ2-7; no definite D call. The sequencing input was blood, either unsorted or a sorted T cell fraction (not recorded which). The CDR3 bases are TGTGCCAGCAGTTTTTTATGGGAAACCTACGAGCAGTACTTC. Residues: CASSFLWETYEQYF.